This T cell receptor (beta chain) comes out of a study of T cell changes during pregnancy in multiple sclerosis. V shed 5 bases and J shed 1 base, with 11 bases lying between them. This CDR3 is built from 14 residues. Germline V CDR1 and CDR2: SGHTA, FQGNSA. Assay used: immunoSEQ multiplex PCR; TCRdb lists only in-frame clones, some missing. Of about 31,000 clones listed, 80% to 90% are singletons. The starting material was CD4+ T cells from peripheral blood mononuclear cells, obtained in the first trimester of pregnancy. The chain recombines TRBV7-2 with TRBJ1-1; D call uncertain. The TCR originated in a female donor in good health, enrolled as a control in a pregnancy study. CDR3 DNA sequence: TGTGCCAGCAGCCCAACAACAGCGAACACTGAAGCTTTCTTT. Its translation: CASSPTTANTEAFF.